Listed below are T cell receptor beta chains from one sample, sequenced in a study of blood T cell repertoires in COVID-19. This table comes from immunoSEQ multiplex PCR, and its TCRdb copy is limited to in-frame clones, with some not included. Of over 100,000 clones in the sample, around 89% were seen once. Sequenced input: peripheral blood. The receptors come from a human donor with acute or convalescent COVID-19. The donor label of this sample is uncertain. CDR3s include the opening cysteine and the closing phenylalanine or tryptophan. A D gene is named only where the DNA matches it firmly. Not every row has a clone size; where given, it reads once, few, many or a size class.

CDR3 DNA: TGTGCCAGCTCACCACCGCGACAGGGTCCCGGGGAGCTGTTTTTT
CDR3 protein: CASSPPRQGPGELFF
D gene: TRBD1
J gene: TRBJ2-2
clone size: -
V gene: TRBV18

CDR3 DNA: TGTGCCAGAGCCATAGCGGGAGCCAGCACAGATACGCAGTATTTT
CDR3 protein: CARAIAGASTDTQYF
D gene: -
J gene: TRBJ2-3
clone size: -
V gene: TRBV21-1

CDR3 DNA: TGTGCCAGTAGTCCCGGGACAGGAGACTATGGCTACACCTTC
CDR3 protein: CASSPGTGDYGYTF
D gene: TRBD1
J gene: TRBJ1-2
clone size: -
V gene: TRBV19

CDR3 DNA: TGTGCCAGCAGCTTAGGCGGACTAGCGGGACTCTTTAATGAGCAGTTCTTC
CDR3 protein: CASSLGGLAGLFNEQFF
D gene: TRBD2
J gene: TRBJ2-1
clone size: -
V gene: TRBV7-2

CDR3 DNA: TGTGCCAGCAGTTTTAGACAGGGGGCAATCGAGCAGTACTTC
CDR3 protein: CASSFRQGAIEQYF
D gene: TRBD1
J gene: TRBJ2-7
clone size: -
V gene: TRBV5-8

CDR3 DNA: TGTGCCAGCAGTCCCGCGGGACAGGGGAGCACTGAAGCTTTCTTT
CDR3 protein: CASSPAGQGSTEAFF
D gene: TRBD1
J gene: TRBJ1-1
clone size: -
V gene: TRBV28

CDR3 DNA: TGTGCCATCAGTGGGACAGGACCGAACACTGAAGCTTTCTTT
CDR3 protein: CAISGTGPNTEAFF
D gene: TRBD1
J gene: TRBJ1-1
clone size: -
V gene: TRBV10-3

CDR3 DNA: TGTGCCAGCACACTAGCGCAAGGGGGGACCCAGTACTTC
CDR3 protein: CASTLAQGGTQYF
D gene: -
J gene: TRBJ2-5
clone size: -
V gene: TRBV19

CDR3 DNA: TGTGCCACCAGCAGAGGGAATCGGGACTACAATGAGCAGTTCTTC
CDR3 protein: CATSRGNRDYNEQFF
D gene: -
J gene: TRBJ2-1
clone size: -
V gene: TRBV15

CDR3 DNA: TGTGCCAGCAGTTCCCAGGGAGGTAATTCACCCCTCCACTTT
CDR3 protein: CASSSQGGNSPLHF
D gene: -
J gene: TRBJ1-6
clone size: few
V gene: TRBV6-6

CDR3 DNA: TGTGCCACCAGCAGAGATCTGGGAGGGTACAATGAGCAGTTCTTC
CDR3 protein: CATSRDLGGYNEQFF
D gene: TRBD2
J gene: TRBJ2-1
clone size: -
V gene: TRBV15

CDR3 DNA: TGCGCCAGCAGCTTAGTACTAGCGGGAGGGACCGGGGAGCTGTTTTTT
CDR3 protein: CASSLVLAGGTGELFF
D gene: TRBD2
J gene: TRBJ2-2
clone size: -
V gene: TRBV5-1

CDR3 DNA: TGCGCCAGCAGCCTAGAGACAGGGGGCCACGGCACTGAAGCTTTCTTT
CDR3 protein: CASSLETGGHGTEAFF
D gene: TRBD1
J gene: TRBJ1-1
clone size: -
V gene: TRBV4-3

CDR3 DNA: TGTGCCATCAGTGAGTCAAGCGGGCTGGGAGAAAAACTGTTTTTT
CDR3 protein: CAISESSGLGEKLFF
D gene: -
J gene: TRBJ1-4
clone size: -
V gene: TRBV10-3

CDR3 DNA: TGTGCCAGCAGCCCACTCCGGGACACTGTTCCCGAGCAGTACTTC
CDR3 protein: CASSPLRDTVPEQYF
D gene: -
J gene: TRBJ2-7
clone size: -
V gene: TRBV9

CDR3 DNA: TGTGCCATCAGTGAGTCTAGCACTCCACAAGAAGCTTTCTTT
CDR3 protein: CAISESSTPQEAFF
D gene: -
J gene: TRBJ1-1
clone size: -
V gene: TRBV10-3

CDR3 DNA: TGTGCCAGCAGCGATCTAGTCGGACAGGGAAACTATGGCTACACCTTC
CDR3 protein: CASSDLVGQGNYGYTF
D gene: TRBD1
J gene: TRBJ1-2
clone size: -
V gene: TRBV3-1/TRBV3-2

CDR3 DNA: TGTGCCAGCAGCGTAGGAAGTCGGCAGGGATTAAATGAAAAACTGTTTTTT
CDR3 protein: CASSVGSRQGLNEKLFF
D gene: -
J gene: TRBJ1-4
clone size: -
V gene: TRBV9